What follows are 6 T cell receptor beta chains derived from one specimen sequenced in a study of CD8 T cells in ankylosing spondylitis. One entry per CDR3 protein, called by TCRdb with MiXCR from the 5' RACE reads. Of roughly 200,000 distinct CDR3 sequences in the sample, roughly 24% were seen once. Material: blood, either unsorted or a sorted T cell fraction (not recorded which). The origin of the receptors is a male donor with ankylosing spondylitis or in good health (not recorded which).

This clonotype showed up just a few times. V is TRBV12-3 or TRBV12-4 and J is TRBJ1-2; 8 bases are a match to TRBD1. J gave up 0 bases and V 6 bases, and 3 bases lay outside the gene matches. There are 14 residues in the CDR3. CDR3 coding DNA: TGTGCCAGCAGCCGGACAGGGTCTAACTATGGCTACACCTTC. Encoded protein: CASSRTGSNYGYTF.

In this sample, this clonotype turned up many times. This chain joins TRBV5-8 and TRBJ2-2, with D perhaps TRBD1 (6 bases). CDR1 is SGHTS and CDR2 is YDEGEE in the germline V gene. CDR3 length: 17 amino acids. The V end lost 4 bases, the J end lost 2 bases, and 18 bases lay between the germline ends. The CDR3 protein is CASSRGQINLNTGELFF. CDR3 coding DNA: TGTGCCAGCAGCCGTGGACAGATCAACTTAAACACCGGGGAGCTGTTTTTT.

This clonotype was counted ten times or more. The J gene is TRBJ1-6, the V gene TRBV14, with no clear D. CDR3 length equals 15 residues. The ends were cut back, 5 bases at V and 0 bases at J, with 8 bases in the middle. Germline V gives CDR1 SGHDN, CDR2 FVKESK. CDR3 nucleotide sequence: TGTGCCAGCAGCACGTACGACTCCTATAATTCACCCCTCCACTTT. Its protein is CASSTYDSYNSPLHF.

The gene calls are TRBV5-6 and TRBJ1-2; TRBD1 matches 7 bases. Germline V gene sequence: CDR1 SGHDT, CDR2 YYEEEE. The junction had 10 bases not matched to a gene; V was cut back by 2 bases and J by 6 bases. The CDR3 sequence is 15 residues long. The CDR3 protein is CASSFLLMTGNGYTF. The DNA of the CDR3 is TGTGCCAGCAGCTTTCTTCTAATGACAGGGAATGGCTACACCTTC.

At least ten counts were recorded for this clonotype. The CDR3 DNA reads as TGCGCCAGCAGCTTGGAACAGGAGAGGAAAGGCTACACCTTC. It specifies CASSLEQERKGYTF. V gene TRBV5-1 combines with J gene TRBJ1-2; a possible D gene is TRBD1 (5 bases). V gave up 0 bases and J gave up 8 bases, with 14 bases separating them. Germline values: CDR1 SGHRS, CDR2 YFSETQ. The CDR3 has 14 residues.

In its sample, this clonotype was seen many times. The rearrangement links TRBV6-1 to TRBJ2-1; D not resolved. V dropped 6 bases and J dropped 3 bases, with 12 bases sitting between them. This CDR3 region has 14 residues. Germline V gives CDR1 MNHNS, CDR2 SASEGT. The CDR3 nucleotides are TGTGCCAGCAGGGGATTGGGGTTCTACAATGAGCAGTTCTTC. This sequence encodes CASRGLGFYNEQFF.